The 2 T cell receptor beta chains below were found in one sample sequenced in a study of blood T cells in healthy people across ages. For the second PCR, which ran for 7 to 11 cycles, a sample-barcoded 5' primer and a J-beta primer mix were used. Via MiXCR, TCRdb re-called the 5' RACE reads, giving one row per CDR3 protein. The data show about 1 million distinct CDR3 sequences, with approximately 25% seen just once and less than 0.85% held by the top ten. These records were also assigned to another study, of T cells of mothers and their children.

Material: blood. Receptors were obtained from a girl aged 2-10 years in good health.

This clonotype came up a few times. The chain uses TRBV3-1 and TRBJ1-6; no reliable D call. The CDR3 is 15 residues long. Trimming pared 0 bases from V and 7 bases from J, leaving 10 bases between. CDR1 is LGHDT and CDR2 is YNNKEL in the germline V gene (reference sequence). The DNA for the CDR3 is TGTGCCAGCAGCCAAGATGGTCGCAGGAATTCACCCCTCCACTTT. It codes for CASSQDGRRNSPLHF.

V is TRBV7-9 and J is TRBJ2-5, with 9 bases fitting TRBD2. The better agreement between TRBJ2-1 and the DNA end casts doubt on the J call. This CDR3 contains 16 residues. Germline values: CDR1 SEHNR, CDR2 FQNEAQ (reference sequence). CDR3 DNA: TGTGCCAGCAGCTTATTGGCGGGGGGGCTAGGAAATGAGCAGTTCTTC. Translation gives CASSLLAGGLGNEQFF.